The 28 T cell receptor beta chains in this list originate from one sample, sequenced in a study of shared clonotypes between healthy human individuals. The table came from immunoSEQ multiplex PCR; TCRdb's copy has only in-frame clones and leaves some out. The data hold almost 700,000 clones, with about 92% observed a single time. Only CD45RO-negative cells positively selected for CCR7 counted as naive CD8 cells, so terminally differentiated effector memory CD45RA+ cells were excluded. The sequenced sample was naive CD8+ T cells sorted from blood. Receptors originate from a man aged 25-45 years in good health.

The V and J genes are TRBV29-1 and TRBJ2-1; no clear D gene. The CDR3 covers 14 residues. V was shortened by 2 bases and J by 4 bases, with 12 bases between the two germline ends. CDR1 and CDR2 (germline): SQVTM, ANQGSEA. DNA of the CDR3: TGCAGCGTTGAACTTGGTACAGAATACAATGAGCAGTTCTTC. Translation gives CSVELGTEYNEQFF.

The V call is TRBV27, the J call TRBJ2-3; 15 bases map to TRBD2. With V trimmed by 5 bases and J by 2 bases, 2 bases remained unmatched. Germline CDR1 and CDR2: MNHEY and SMNVEV (reference sequence). This CDR3 region has 16 residues. The CDR3 nucleotides are TGTGCCAGCAGTGGGACTAGCGGGAGGAACACAGATACGCAGTATTTT. Translating it yields CASSGTSGRNTDTQYF.

The genes are TRBV2 and TRBJ2-7, with a tentative D call TRBD2 (6 bases). The germline gives CDR1 SNHLY, CDR2 FYNNEI. The CDR3 is 15 residues long. V lost 7 bases to trimming and J lost 0 bases, with 16 bases between them. The CDR3 DNA is TGTGCCAGCACTTTGAATCCGGGGGACTCCTACGAGCAGTACTTC. Protein sequence: CASTLNPGDSYEQYF.

CDR3 sequence: CASSYPGGTDTQYF. The CDR3 region has the DNA TGTGCCAGCAGCTACCCAGGGGGGACAGATACGCAGTATTTT. J is TRBJ2-3 and V is TRBV7-3, with D perhaps TRBD1 (7 bases). The CDR3 contains 14 residues. The V end lost 4 bases, the J end lost 3 bases, and 11 bases lay between the germline ends. CDR1 is SGHTA, CDR2 FQGTGA, per germline.

This clone was detected only once. The V and J genes are TRBV7-9 and TRBJ2-7, with 7 bases identical to TRBD1. This CDR3 spans 15 amino acids. The ends lost 6 bases at V and 5 bases at J; junction bases unmatched: 13. Germline assignment: CDR1 SEHNR and CDR2 FQNEAQ (reference sequence). The CDR3 DNA is TGTGCCAGCAGTCCCCTGACAGGGAGAGTCGACGAGCAGTACTTC. Protein: CASSPLTGRVDEQYF.

The gene calls are TRBV7-9 and TRBJ2-1; D ambiguous. V lost 1 base, J lost 8 bases, and 15 bases lay in between. Germline V lookup: CDR1 SEHNR, CDR2 FQNEAQ (reference sequence). This CDR3 region has 15 residues. CDR3: CASSLGWAVLDEQFF. For the CDR3, the DNA is TGTGCCAGCAGCTTAGGGTGGGCCGTCTTAGATGAGCAGTTCTTC.

For this clone: A much larger clone lies one base from this, so it may be a read error. Other DNA sequences in this specimen translate into the identical CDR3. The V call is TRBV28, the J call TRBJ2-7, with D hard to call. V was cut by 6 bases and J by 0 bases, with 6 bases left in between. The CDR3 contains 12 residues. Germline V gene data show CDR1 as MDHEN and CDR2 as SYDVKM. Written as DNA, the CDR3 is TGTGCCAGCAGGGCAGTCTCCTACGAGCAGTACTTC. Translating gives CASRAVSYEQYF.

This chain uses TRBV19 with TRBJ2-1; D unclear. This CDR3 comprises 10 residues. Germline CDR1 and CDR2: LNHDA and SQIVND (reference sequence). With 10 bases removed from V and 0 bases from J, the gap between germline ends came to 1 base. CDR3 DNA sequence: TGTGCCACCTCCTACAATGAGCAGTTCTTC. It yields the protein CATSYNEQFF.

Only one count was recorded for this clone. The chain uses TRBV27 and TRBJ2-3, with 7 bases matching TRBD2. CDR1 and CDR2 from the germline V gene are MNHEY and SMNVEV (reference sequence). V trimming: 2 bases; J trimming: 3 bases; junction bases outside the gene matches: 5. The CDR3 length is 15 residues. The chain's CDR3 is CASSLGAGATDTQYF. The CDR3, as DNA: TGTGCCAGCAGTTTAGGGGCGGGAGCGACAGATACGCAGTATTTT.

The chain combines TRBV4-1 with TRBJ2-2; 9 bases fit TRBD1. Germline lookup yields CDR1 MGHRA and CDR2 YSYEKL. The CDR3 consists of 15 residues. J lost 7 bases, V lost 4 bases, and 7 bases had no gene match. The DNA of the CDR3 is TGCGCCAGCAGCCGCTCGGGACAGGGATTCGGGGAGCTGTTTTTT. This encodes CASSRSGQGFGELFF.

The chain is built from TRBV7-6 and TRBJ2-7; D is possibly TRBD1 (6 bases). The CDR3 has 14 amino acids. From germline, CDR1 is SGHVS and CDR2 FNYEAQ. V shed 5 bases and J shed 3 bases, with 14 bases lying between them. The CDR3 DNA follows: TGTGCCAGCAGCAGAACAGGGAGCGGCTACGAGCAGTACTTC. This codes for CASSRTGSGYEQYF.

The chain uses TRBV28 and TRBJ1-2; TRBD1 matches at 8 bases. Germline V gene sequence: CDR1 MDHEN, CDR2 SYDVKM. The CDR3 sequence is 14 residues long. Germline trimming cut 5 bases from V and 0 bases from J; bases unmatched to any gene: 2. As DNA, the CDR3 is TGTGCCAGCAGTCTGGACAGGGCTAACTATGGCTACACCTTC. This gives the protein CASSLDRANYGYTF.

The CDR3 bases are TGTGCCAGCAGTCCCTTGGGGAGGTCGGGGGGCGGTCAGCCCCAGCATTTT. It yields the protein CASSPLGRSGGGQPQHF. The chain joins TRBV27 to TRBJ1-5, with D possibly matching TRBD1 (6 bases). Germline values: CDR1 MNHEY, CDR2 SMNVEV (reference sequence). This CDR3 comprises 17 residues. Between the trimmed V and J ends, which lost 5 bases and 6 bases, there was a span of 23 bases.

This chain uses TRBV6-5 with TRBJ2-3; TRBD2 matches 9 bases. The CDR3 length is 16 residues. Trimming took 1 base from V and 5 from J; bases not matched to a gene: 7. Germline CDR1 reads MNHEY; CDR2 reads SVGAGI. CDR3 nucleotide sequence: TGTGCCAGCAGTTACTTAGCGGGAGACGTGGAAGATACGCAGTATTTT. It encodes CASSYLAGDVEDTQYF.

The chain employs TRBV6-4 and TRBJ2-3; TRBD1 or TRBD2 may be the D gene (6 bases each). The CDR3 loop spans 15 amino acids. With 7 bases removed from V and 5 bases from J, the gap between germline ends came to 19 bases. Germline assignment: CDR1 MRHNA and CDR2 SNTAGT. The CDR3 nucleotides are TGTGCCAGCATAGGGGGAGGAGGTTTCAAAGATACGCAGTATTTT. This sequence encodes CASIGGGGFKDTQYF.

The chain links TRBV15 to TRBJ2-3; weak D call: TRBD1 (6 bases). V was clipped by 0 bases and J by 6 bases, with 19 bases between them. The CDR3 runs 17 residues. Germline V CDR1 and CDR2: LNHNV, YYDKDF (reference sequence). CDR3 DNA sequence: TGTGCCACCAGCAGAGAGAGGCAGGGGCAGCTAGGGGATACGCAGTATTTT. Protein sequence: CATSRERQGQLGDTQYF.

This clone has only one observation. V gene TRBV5-8 combines with J gene TRBJ1-5; D remains unclear. Germline lookup yields CDR1 SGHTS and CDR2 YDEGEE. The CDR3 sequence is 13 residues long. Trimming stripped 5 bases from V and 7 bases from J, with 13 bases between. The CDR3 protein is CASSLGVGQPQHF. CDR3 nucleotides: TGTGCCAGCAGTCTCGGGGTAGGCCAGCCCCAGCATTTT.

The rearrangement joins TRBV7-8 to TRBJ2-1, with D hard to call. Germline V lookup: CDR1 SGHVS, CDR2 FQNEAQ. The CDR3 has 13 amino acids. Trimming took 5 bases from V and 5 from J, leaving 10 bases between them. The CDR3, as DNA: TGTGCCAGCAGCCCAACCAGAGACAATGAGCAGTTCTTC. Protein product: CASSPTRDNEQFF.

Here the CDR3 DNA reads TGTGCCAGCAGTCCCCGGGCAGGGCTAGCCAAAAACATTCAGTACTTC. Its translation is CASSPRAGLAKNIQYF. J is TRBJ2-4 and V is TRBV27; perhaps TRBD1 as D (5 bases). The CDR3 has 16 residues. The germline gives CDR1 MNHEY, CDR2 SMNVEV (reference sequence). V lost 5 bases and J lost 0, with 14 bases in between.

The V and J genes are TRBV7-2 and TRBJ2-1; 7 positions agree with TRBD2. V lost 1 base, J lost 3 bases, and 3 bases stayed unmatched. Germline assignment: CDR1 SGHTA and CDR2 FQGNSA. The CDR3 length is 15 residues. CDR3 region: CASSLDWEGYNEQFF. In DNA, the CDR3 is TGTGCCAGCAGCTTAGATTGGGAGGGCTACAATGAGCAGTTCTTC.

The J gene is TRBJ1-6, the V gene TRBV7-9; no clear D. There are 16 residues in the CDR3. From germline, CDR1 is SEHNR and CDR2 FQNEAQ (reference sequence). V was cut by 5 bases and J by 2 bases, with 13 bases left in between. The CDR3 region has the DNA TGTGCCAGCAGCCCCCCCGACGGAACCTATAATTCACCCCTCCACTTT. Protein product: CASSPPDGTYNSPLHF.

Regarding this clone: This CDR3 is also generated by other DNA sequences in the sample. J is TRBJ2-7 and V is TRBV15, with 8 nucleotides matching TRBD2. Germline CDR1 LNHNV, CDR2 YYDKDF (reference sequence). This CDR3 has 14 residues. J lost 3 bases, V lost 1 base, and 2 bases had no gene match. CDR3 in amino acids: CATSRGSGSYEQYF. As DNA, the CDR3 is TGTGCCACCAGCAGAGGCAGCGGGAGCTACGAGCAGTACTTC.

The chain links TRBV27 to TRBJ2-7, with 7 bases fitting TRBD1. The CDR3 spans 12 residues. V gave up 7 bases and J gave up 6 bases; unmatched junction bases: 6. CDR1 and CDR2 from the germline V gene are MNHEY and SMNVEV (reference sequence). The CDR3: CASTNNRGEQYF. CDR3 bases: TGTGCCAGCACCAATAACAGGGGCGAGCAGTACTTC.

The rearrangement uses TRBV6-6 and TRBJ1-5, with D uncertain. CDR3 size: 16 residues. With 0 bases removed from V and 0 bases from J, the gap between germline ends came to 9 bases. Germline V gene data show CDR1 as MNHNY and CDR2 as SVGAGI (reference sequence). The CDR3 protein is CASSYSVEDSNQPQHF. The CDR3 DNA reads TGTGCCAGCAGTTACTCTGTCGAAGATAGCAATCAGCCCCAGCATTTT.

The chain has TRBV27 and TRBJ2-2, with 10 bases aligning to TRBD1. CDR3 length equals 15 residues. With V trimmed by 10 bases and J by 5 bases, 10 bases remained unmatched. The germline V gene has CDR1 MNHEY and CDR2 SMNVEV (reference sequence). The CDR3 is CATPIGTGETGELFF. The CDR3 region has the DNA TGTGCCACCCCCATAGGGACAGGGGAGACCGGGGAGCTGTTTTTT.

This chain uses TRBV7-9 with TRBJ2-1, with 8 bases identical to TRBD1. Germline CDR1 reads SEHNR; CDR2 reads FQNEAQ (reference sequence). The V and J ends lost 1 base and 10 bases, in that order; junction bases with no gene match: 6. The CDR3 length is 14 residues. CDR3 nucleotide sequence: TGTGCCAGCAGCTTAGACAGGACAGGGAGGGAGCAGTTCTTC. Protein sequence: CASSLDRTGREQFF.

The chain couples TRBV5-1 to TRBJ2-3, with 13 bases identical to TRBD2. This CDR3 has 15 residues. V dropped 4 bases and J dropped 5; count of bases not matched to a gene: 4. Germline CDR1 SGHRS, CDR2 YFSETQ. In DNA, the CDR3 is TGCGCCAGCAGCATAGGACTAGCGGGGGAAGATACGCAGTATTTT. Amino acids: CASSIGLAGEDTQYF.

The chain links TRBV6-5 to TRBJ2-5; no clear D. Germline V gene data show CDR1 as MNHEY and CDR2 as SVGAGI. This CDR3 comprises 10 residues. V lost 8 bases and J 5 bases, leaving 6 bases between the germline ends. CDR3 protein: CASGKETQYF. The CDR3 bases are TGTGCCAGCGGAAAGGAGACCCAGTACTTC.